A selection of T cell receptor beta chains follows, all from one sample in a study of blood T cell repertoires in COVID-19. Libraries were prepared by immunoSEQ multiplex PCR; TCRdb keeps only in-frame clonotypes and omits some of them. The top ten hold more than 6% of the sample, which has 200,000 to 300,000 clones, 70% to 90% seen once. Sequences were obtained from peripheral blood. Receptors originate from a woman aged 55 to 70 with active or convalescent COVID-19. Both conserved end residues are part of each CDR3. D genes are given only for firm matches. Clone size is shown for a subset of rows, as once, few, many or a class of expanded clone.

clone size: -
J gene: TRBJ1-2
V gene: TRBV15
D gene: -
CDR3 protein: CATSRDRLGGYTF
CDR3 DNA: TGTGCCACCAGCAGAGATCGGCTGGGCGGCTACACCTTC

clone size: -
J gene: TRBJ2-7
V gene: TRBV10-2
D gene: TRBD2
CDR3 protein: CASSDCLGGGPCEQYF
CDR3 DNA: TGCGCCAGCAGTGATTGTCTTGGGGGAGGGCCCTGCGAGCAGTACTTC

clone size: few
J gene: TRBJ1-2
V gene: TRBV4-1
D gene: TRBD1
CDR3 protein: CASSQDLRTGGIYGYTF
CDR3 DNA: TGCGCCAGCAGCCAAGATCTTCGGACAGGGGGCATCTATGGCTACACCTTC

clone size: -
J gene: TRBJ2-5
V gene: TRBV5-1
D gene: -
CDR3 protein: CASSLGGGGPWETQYF
CDR3 DNA: TGCGCCAGCAGCTTGGGAGGCGGCGGGCCATGGGAGACCCAGTACTTC

clone size: -
J gene: TRBJ2-3
V gene: TRBV5-1
D gene: -
CDR3 protein: CASSLGAGSSTDTQYF
CDR3 DNA: TGCGCCAGCAGCTTGGGTGCAGGGTCTAGCACAGATACGCAGTATTTT

clone size: -
J gene: TRBJ2-7
V gene: TRBV6-1
D gene: TRBD2
CDR3 protein: CASTNSGTGGEQYF
CDR3 DNA: TGTGCCAGTACCAATAGCGGGACCGGAGGCGAGCAGTACTTC

clone size: -
J gene: TRBJ2-3
V gene: TRBV5-1
D gene: -
CDR3 protein: CASSLARGVSTDTQYF
CDR3 DNA: TGCGCCAGCAGCTTGGCCCGCGGGGTAAGCACAGATACGCAGTATTTT

clone size: -
J gene: TRBJ1-2
V gene: TRBV6-5
D gene: TRBD1
CDR3 protein: CASSVDRGNYGYTF
CDR3 DNA: TGTGCCAGCAGCGTGGACAGGGGAAACTATGGCTACACCTTC

clone size: -
J gene: TRBJ2-5
V gene: TRBV2
D gene: -
CDR3 protein: CASRGDKETQYF
CDR3 DNA: TGTGCCAGCAGAGGGGATAAAGAGACCCAGTACTTC

clone size: -
J gene: TRBJ2-7
V gene: TRBV7-8
D gene: TRBD2
CDR3 protein: CASSLRSGGTPSYEQYF
CDR3 DNA: TGTGCCAGCAGCTTACGTAGCGGGGGCACCCCCTCCTACGAGCAGTACTTC

clone size: -
J gene: TRBJ2-2
V gene: TRBV6-5
D gene: -
CDR3 protein: CASKSAHDTGELFF
CDR3 DNA: TGTGCCAGCAAATCCGCACACGACACCGGGGAGCTGTTTTTT

clone size: few
J gene: TRBJ1-5
V gene: TRBV19
D gene: -
CDR3 protein: CASSIQGARGQPQHF
CDR3 DNA: TGTGCCAGTAGTATCCAAGGGGCGCGGGGCCAGCCCCAGCATTTT

clone size: -
J gene: TRBJ1-1
V gene: TRBV19
D gene: TRBD1
CDR3 protein: CASRSGTGNRDTEAFF
CDR3 DNA: TGTGCCAGTAGGTCCGGGACAGGGAATCGGGACACTGAAGCTTTCTTT

clone size: -
J gene: TRBJ2-7
V gene: TRBV2
D gene: -
CDR3 protein: CASTRLGGFSYEQYF
CDR3 DNA: TGTGCCAGCACCCGCTTAGGAGGCTTCTCCTACGAGCAGTACTTC

clone size: -
J gene: TRBJ1-1
V gene: TRBV27
D gene: TRBD1
CDR3 protein: CASRGRPGGGSGTEAFF
CDR3 DNA: TGTGCCAGCAGGGGAAGGCCAGGGGGCGGGAGCGGGACTGAAGCTTTCTTT

clone size: -
J gene: TRBJ1-3
V gene: TRBV29-1
D gene: -
CDR3 protein: CSVPGTGGNTIYF
CDR3 DNA: TGCAGCGTTCCGGGAACCGGTGGAAACACCATATATTTT

clone size: -
J gene: TRBJ2-3
V gene: TRBV6-5
D gene: TRBD1
CDR3 protein: CASSRQGVADTQYF
CDR3 DNA: TGTGCCAGCAGTCGACAGGGGGTTGCAGATACGCAGTATTTT

clone size: -
J gene: TRBJ2-1
V gene: TRBV7-2
D gene: -
CDR3 protein: CASSLGAGRNEQFF
CDR3 DNA: TGTGCCAGCAGCTTAGGGGCAGGGCGCAATGAGCAGTTCTTC

clone size: many
J gene: TRBJ1-1
V gene: TRBV7-9
D gene: -
CDR3 protein: CASSLGGGADTEAFF
CDR3 DNA: TGTGCCAGCAGCTTAGGAGGGGGGGCTGACACTGAAGCTTTCTTT

clone size: -
J gene: TRBJ2-1
V gene: TRBV7-9
D gene: TRBD2
CDR3 protein: CASSLGLADLYNEQFF
CDR3 DNA: TGTGCCAGCAGCCTAGGACTAGCGGATTTGTACAATGAGCAGTTCTTC

clone size: -
J gene: TRBJ2-1
V gene: TRBV5-1
D gene: TRBD2
CDR3 protein: CASSYSGSEQFF
CDR3 DNA: TGCGCCAGCAGCTACAGCGGGAGCGAGCAGTTCTTC

clone size: -
J gene: TRBJ1-2
V gene: TRBV19
D gene: -
CDR3 protein: CASTRPGRQSGYTF
CDR3 DNA: TGTGCCAGTACCCGCCCCGGAAGACAATCTGGCTACACCTTC

clone size: -
J gene: TRBJ1-1
V gene: TRBV19
D gene: -
CDR3 protein: CASSMGEVGYTEAFF
CDR3 DNA: TGTGCCAGTAGTATGGGGGAGGTCGGGTACACTGAAGCTTTCTTT

clone size: few
J gene: TRBJ1-3
V gene: TRBV2
D gene: -
CDR3 protein: CASSGGWNTIYF
CDR3 DNA: TGTGCCAGCAGTGGAGGTTGGAACACCATATATTTT

clone size: -
J gene: TRBJ1-3
V gene: TRBV19
D gene: -
CDR3 protein: CASRTAGNTIYF
CDR3 DNA: TGTGCCAGTAGGACAGCTGGAAACACCATATATTTT

clone size: -
J gene: TRBJ1-2
V gene: TRBV7-9
D gene: -
CDR3 protein: CASSPRAQGNGYTF
CDR3 DNA: TGTGCCAGCAGCCCTAGAGCGCAGGGGAATGGCTACACCTTC

clone size: -
J gene: TRBJ1-6
V gene: TRBV10-1
D gene: -
CDR3 protein: CASSEVRNSPLHF
CDR3 DNA: TGCGCCAGCAGTGAGGTCCGGAATTCACCCCTCCACTTT

clone size: -
J gene: TRBJ2-5
V gene: TRBV10-2
D gene: TRBD2
CDR3 protein: CASRPTSAQETQYF
CDR3 DNA: TGCGCCAGCCGGCCGACTAGCGCCCAAGAGACCCAGTACTTC